This entry lists 22 T cell receptor beta chains sequenced from one sample in a study of shared clonotypes between healthy human individuals. TCRdb's copy holds only in-frame clones and misses some; the assay was immunoSEQ multiplex PCR. The data contain over a million clones, more than 60% of them singletons. Material: memory CD4+ T cells sorted from blood. The subset is: CD45RA-negative fraction. The receptor set was obtained from a man in his late teens or twenties in good health.

The DNA of the CDR3 is TGTGCCAGCAGCTTAGAAGTCGGACACCCTAAATTCTATGGCTACACCTTC. Its protein product is CASSLEVGHPKFYGYTF. V and J are TRBV7-9 and TRBJ1-2, with a possible D match to TRBD1 (5 bases). V was clipped by 1 base and J by 4 bases, with 19 bases between them. Germline V lookup: CDR1 SEHNR, CDR2 FQNEAQ (reference sequence). The CDR3 contains 17 residues.

The chain has TRBV15 and TRBJ1-1; D remains unclear. The CDR3 loop spans 15 amino acids. V lost 3 bases to trimming and J lost 1 base, with 12 bases between them. Germline CDR1 LNHNV, CDR2 YYDKDF (reference sequence). The CDR3 region is CATSSRRASNTEAFF. DNA for the CDR3: TGTGCCACCAGCAGTAGACGGGCATCGAACACTGAAGCTTTCTTT.

The chain carries TRBV19 and TRBJ2-7, with 9 bases identical to TRBD1. Trimming cost V 3 bases and J 9 bases; bases outside gene matches: 6. Per the germline V gene, CDR1 is LNHDA and CDR2 is SQIVND (reference sequence). The CDR3 spans 13 residues. As DNA, the CDR3 is TGTGCCAGTAGTATGGGACAGGGTTTTGGGCAGTACTTC. It codes for CASSMGQGFGQYF.

V usage is TRBV30 and J usage is TRBJ2-1; D unclear. Trimming removed 1 base from V and 10 bases from J, with 17 bases in between. The CDR3 runs 14 residues. Germline loops: CDR1 GTSNPN, CDR2 SVGIG (reference sequence). The DNA for the CDR3 is TGTGCCTGGAGTGGCGGTAGTTCCCCTTTAGAGCAGTTCTTC. This gives the protein CAWSGGSSPLEQFF.

This clone was seen a handful of times. V is TRBV9 and J is TRBJ1-6; maybe TRBD1 (5 bases). CDR1 and CDR2 from the germline V gene are SGDLS and YYNGEE. V gave up 0 bases and J gave up 2 bases, with 15 bases separating them. The CDR3 totals 18 residues. In nucleotides, the CDR3 is TGTGCCAGCAGCGTAGATCTGGAGGGGACCACCTATAATTCACCCCTCCACTTT. This encodes CASSVDLEGTTYNSPLHF.

This chain links TRBV7-2 with TRBJ1-2, with D unclear. This CDR3 is 13 amino acids long. The V gene lost 2 bases and the J gene lost 8 bases, with 12 bases spanning the gap. CDR1 SGHTA and CDR2 FQGNSA come from the germline V gene. CDR3 coding DNA: TGTGCCAGCAGCTTATGGAACGATGTCGGCTACACCTTC. This sequence encodes CASSLWNDVGYTF.

The chain recombines TRBV5-1 with TRBJ2-2, with D possibly TRBD2 on 6 matching bases. This CDR3 spans 15 amino acids. The ends were cut back, 4 bases at V and 3 bases at J, with 13 bases in the middle. Germline CDR1 is SGHRS and CDR2 is YFSETQ. The CDR3 region has the DNA TGCGCCAGCAGCACTAGACCGGGAGACACCGGGGAGCTGTTTTTT. The encoded protein is CASSTRPGDTGELFF. Complete variable domain (other parts from reference TRBV5-1 and TRBJ2-2): KAGVTQTPRYLIKTRGQQVTLSCSPISGHRSVSWYQQTPGQGLQFLFEYFSETQRNKGNFPGRFSGRQFSNSRSEMNVSTLELGDSALYLCASSTRPGDTGELFFGEGSRLTVL.

This chain uses TRBV11-2 with TRBJ1-4; D not resolved. Trimming stripped 9 bases from V and 5 bases from J, with 13 bases between. This CDR3 contains 13 residues. CDR1 is SGHAT, CDR2 FQNNGV, per germline. Here the CDR3 DNA reads TGTGCCAGTAATGACGGCGTAAATGAAAAACTGTTTTTT. Translated, it gives CASNDGVNEKLFF.

The DNA of the CDR3 is TGTGCCAGCAGCGAAGCTAGGGAAACACCGACCCAGTTCTTC. This translates into CASSEARETPTQFF. The chain has TRBV7-9 and TRBJ2-1; D is uncertain. Germline V gives CDR1 SEHNR, CDR2 FQNEAQ (reference sequence). The CDR3 consists of 14 residues. V lost 5 bases to trimming and J lost 13 bases, with 21 bases between them.

This rearrangement joins TRBV18 to TRBJ2-2; possible D gene TRBD2, 5 bases. CDR3 length: 13 residues. Germline CDR1 and CDR2: KGHSH and LQKENI. The V and J ends lost 2 bases and 6 bases respectively, with 7 bases between them. The CDR3 spells CASSPYGAGELFF. Written as DNA, the CDR3 is TGTGCCAGCTCACCATACGGGGCCGGGGAGCTGTTTTTT.

The chain is built from TRBV6-5 and TRBJ2-2; 9 bases map to TRBD1. This CDR3 has 16 residues. With V trimmed by 1 base and J by 1 base, 1 base remained unmatched. Germline CDR1 reads MNHEY; CDR2 reads SVGAGI. In DNA form, the CDR3 reads TGTGCCAGCAGTTACTTGGGACAGGGGAACACCGGGGAGCTGTTTTTT. It codes for CASSYLGQGNTGELFF.

V is TRBV5-1 and J is TRBJ1-2; TRBD1 is a possible D gene (5 bases). Between the trimmed V and J ends, which lost 6 bases and 2 bases, there was a span of 14 bases. CDR3 length: 14 amino acids. Germline CDR1 SGHRS, CDR2 YFSETQ. The CDR3 loop reads CASKITTENYGYTF. The CDR3 coding sequence is TGCGCCAGCAAGATTACGACAGAAAACTATGGCTACACCTTC.

The rearrangement links TRBV11-3 to TRBJ2-5; tentatively, D is TRBD1 (6 bases). The CDR3 length is 17 residues. V shed 1 base and J shed 5 bases, with 20 bases lying between them. The V gene's germline CDR1 is SGHNT and CDR2 YENEEA. The CDR3 reads CASSLGTKQGSDETQYF. In DNA form, the CDR3 reads TGTGCCAGCAGCTTAGGGACGAAACAGGGCAGTGACGAGACCCAGTACTTC.

This clone was observed once. This chain joins TRBV7-2 and TRBJ2-7; TRBD1 might be the D (6 bases). The V gene's germline CDR1 is SGHTA and CDR2 FQGNSA. The CDR3 runs to 15 residues. V lost 2 bases and J 0 bases, leaving 11 bases between the germline ends. CDR3 sequence: CASSLQGLSSYEQYF. CDR3 bases: TGTGCCAGCAGCTTACAGGGGCTAAGCTCCTACGAGCAGTACTTC.

Details on this clone: The sample holds other DNA sequences that translate to the same CDR3. The chain couples TRBV7-2 to TRBJ1-2; D gene unclear. The V gene's germline CDR1 is SGHTA and CDR2 FQGNSA. This CDR3 has 13 residues. The germline V and J ends were trimmed by 1 base and 2 bases, with 5 bases remaining between them. CDR3 coding DNA: TGTGCCAGCAGCTTAGATGGGAACTATGGCTACACCTTC. Its translation is CASSLDGNYGYTF.

The chain joins TRBV12-5 to TRBJ2-1; unclear D gene. The CDR3 sequence is 14 residues long. CDR1 is LGHNT and CDR2 is FRNRAP in the germline V gene. V lost 1 base to trimming and J lost 3 bases, with 7 bases between them. CDR3 sequence: CASGLGEYYNEQFF. The CDR3 DNA reads TGTGCTAGTGGTTTGGGGGAATACTACAATGAGCAGTTCTTC.

CDR3 loop: CASSPRARGANQPQHF. The CDR3 coding sequence is TGTGCCAGCAGTCCGAGGGCCCGTGGAGCAAATCAGCCCCAGCATTTT. The rearrangement uses TRBV28 and TRBJ1-5; D ambiguous. The germline V gene encodes CDR1 MDHEN and CDR2 SYDVKM. With 5 bases removed from V and 4 bases from J, the gap between germline ends came to 18 bases. The CDR3 covers 16 residues.

This clone was seen a few times. This chain uses TRBV2 with TRBJ2-5; D possibly corresponds to TRBD2 (6 bases). Per the germline V gene, CDR1 is SNHLY and CDR2 is FYNNEI. The CDR3 loop spans 16 amino acids. The V end lost 4 bases, the J end lost 6 bases, and 21 bases lay between the germline ends. CDR3 bases: TGTGCCAGCAGTGCCCATACTAGCCATGCAATGAAGACCCAGTACTTC. Translated, it gives CASSAHTSHAMKTQYF.

The chain combines TRBV27 with TRBJ1-1; D unclear. Trimming took 3 bases from V and 4 from J, leaving 12 bases between them. Germline values: CDR1 MNHEY, CDR2 SMNVEV (reference sequence). CDR3 size: 14 residues. The CDR3: CASSLGGWTTEAFF. CDR3 nucleotide sequence: TGTGCCAGCAGTTTGGGAGGGTGGACCACTGAAGCTTTCTTT.

This chain links TRBV7-2 with TRBJ2-3; no definite D call. This CDR3 has 14 amino acids. CDR1 is SGHTA and CDR2 is FQGNSA in the germline V gene. Trimming pared 5 bases from V and 4 bases from J, leaving 13 bases between. CDR3 DNA sequence: TGTGCCAGCAGCCTCGACTCGGCGGCAGATACGCAGTATTTT. Protein sequence: CASSLDSAADTQYF. The whole variable domain, filled in from reference TRBV7-2 and TRBJ2-3, reads GAGVSQSPSNKVTEKGKDVELRCDPISGHTALYWYRQSLGQGLEFLIYFQGNSAPDKSGLPSDRFSAERTGGSVSTLTIQRTQQEDSAVYLCASSLDSAADTQYFGPGTRLTVL.

As concerns this clone: The junction and the germline gene differ at one end; a read error may be behind it. CDR3 loop: CASSLAGVVTDTQYF. The CDR3 DNA reads TGTGCCAGCAGCCTAGCGGGAGTTGTCACAGATACGCAGTATTTT. The chain carries TRBV7-2 and TRBJ2-3, with 10 positions matching TRBD2. CDR1 is SGHTA and CDR2 is FQGNSA in the germline V gene. CDR3 length equals 15 residues.

The chain combines TRBV27 with TRBJ2-3, with 7 bases that match TRBD2. The CDR3 sequence is 14 residues long. Unmatched junction bases numbered 4, after V lost 5 bases and J lost 2 bases. Germline V gene lookup returns CDR1 MNHEY and CDR2 SMNVEV (reference sequence). For the CDR3, the DNA is TGTGCCAGCAGTCTTCTAGCGGTCACAGATACGCAGTATTTT. This gives the protein CASSLLAVTDTQYF.